The TCR beta chain described here comes from a study of blood T cell repertoires in COVID-19. On the study more broadly: The origin of the acute and convalescent COVID-19 samples was the United States, Italy and Spain. PBMCs, B-cell-depleted T cells, or T cells provided the cDNA or gDNA that made up the material.

Unmatched junction bases numbered 10, after V lost 3 bases and J lost 5 bases. Germline CDR1 and CDR2: SGHRS and YFSETQ. The CDR3 totals 15 residues. Original processing methods: Cell counts per sample came from amplifying reference gene primers. The method was immunoSEQ multiplex PCR; TCRdb's version includes in-frame clones alone and lacks a portion of them. The V and J calls and clone size are taken from that table; D and trimming were inferred from the DNA. The sample has over 250,000 clones, approximately 89% seen once; the top ten hold 10%. During active infection, Seattle patients enrolled and were then monitored through disease.

The sample taken for sequencing was peripheral blood. The genes are TRBV5-1 and TRBJ2-5, with 7 nucleotides matching TRBD1. This receptor was obtained from a woman in her 70s with COVID-19, enrolled during active disease. The CDR3 sequence is CASSWATGLWETQYF. The CDR3 nucleotides read TGCGCCAGCAGCTGGGCGACAGGGCTCTGGGAGACCCAGTACTTC.